This is a list of T cell receptor beta chains from one sample in a study of post-analysis software for immune sequencing data. One entry per CDR3 protein, called by TCRdb with MiXCR from the PCR reads. The sample lists roughly 870,000 distinct CDR3 sequences, approximately 57% occurring once. Source material: blood. These TCRs come from a girl aged 5-17 years with multiple sclerosis. Each CDR3 is given with its conserved first and last residue. Fields, in order: V gene, CDR3 protein.

>TRBV18
CASSPGQHAQGGYTF
>TRBV12-3/TRBV12-4
CASTSFDSGEKLFF
>TRBV10-3
CAISESPGYGEQFF
>TRBV20-1
CSARDEGAFEQYF
>TRBV4-1
CASSQPGRRYEQYF
>TRBV7-8
CARLTVNYGYTF
>TRBV7-2
CASSPRGGRDEQFF
>TRBV20-1
CSAFSRGAHNDEKLFF
>TRBV5-1
CASSSYLAGGPTDTQYF
>TRBV29-1
CSVEDNRHEQYF